This T cell receptor beta chain appears in the sequencing data of a study of blood T cell repertoires in COVID-19. Study details: Samples of COVID-19 (acute and convalescent) were obtained from the United States, Italy and Spain.

Sequencing used immunoSEQ multiplex PCR; TCRdb keeps in-frame clones, though not all of them. The table has about 210,000 clones, over 70% seen once. The CDR3 has 13 residues. With 3 bases removed from V and 6 bases from J, the gap between germline ends came to 9 bases. In germline, CDR1 is LNHDA, CDR2 SQIVND (reference sequence). Sequencing was done on a sample of peripheral blood. This receptor was obtained from a woman between 65 and 79 years old with acute or convalescent COVID-19. The rearrangement links TRBV19 to TRBJ1-5; D possibly corresponds to TRBD1 (5 bases). In DNA, the CDR3 is TGTGCCAGTAGTATTCGGGGGACTCAGCCCCAGCATTTT. Translated: CASSIRGTQPQHF.